A single sample gave rise to the 30 T cell receptor beta chains below, sequenced in a study of graft-versus-host responses after intestinal transplantation. The data were produced by immunoSEQ multiplex PCR, yet TCRdb's version contains in-frame clones alone and is incomplete. The sample contains around 100,000 clones, more than 80% of which appear only once. Their specific antigens are unknown. This specimen was unstimulated CD4+ T cells sorted from spleen or lymph node cells, taken before transplant. The receptors were sampled from a human donor who was the organ donor for an intestinal transplant.

This sequence joins TRBV5-6 and TRBJ2-2, with 9 positions matching TRBD1. With 2 bases clipped from V and 6 bases from J, the junction kept 5 bases outside the gene matches. The germline V gene has CDR1 SGHDT and CDR2 YYEEEE. The CDR3 contains 15 residues. This chain's CDR3 is CASSLWTGEAGELFF. The CDR3 DNA reads TGTGCCAGCAGCTTATGGACAGGGGAAGCCGGGGAGCTGTTTTTT.

The chain carries TRBV6-5 and TRBJ1-5, with D maybe TRBD1 (6 bases). Germline V lookup: CDR1 MNHEY, CDR2 SVGAGI. The CDR3 covers 13 residues. Trimming cost V 8 bases and J 2 bases, with 10 bases left between them. This chain's CDR3 is CASGRQGNQPQHF. The CDR3 region has the DNA TGTGCCAGCGGGAGACAGGGCAATCAGCCCCAGCATTTT.

The CDR3 protein is CASGFVPRAGGETQYF. The DNA for the CDR3 is TGTGCCAGCGGGTTTGTGCCTCGCGCGGGAGGAGAGACCCAGTACTTC. V is TRBV27 and J is TRBJ2-5; 8 bases fit TRBD2. This CDR3 comprises 16 residues. The trim removed 8 bases at V and 4 bases at J, leaving 15 bases unmatched. Germline V CDR1 and CDR2: MNHEY, SMNVEV (reference sequence).

The rearrangement links TRBV25-1 to TRBJ1-1; D is undetermined. The CDR3 extends over 10 amino acids. Germline assignment: CDR1 MGHDK and CDR2 SYGVNS. With 2 bases removed from V and 10 bases from J, the gap between germline ends came to 5 bases. In DNA form, the CDR3 reads TGTGCCAGCAGTGAAGAGGGAGCTTTCTTT. Its protein is CASSEEGAFF.

The gene calls are TRBV6-5 and TRBJ2-7; no reliable D call. CDR3 size: 11 residues. The germline gives CDR1 MNHEY, CDR2 SVGAGI. The germline V and J ends were trimmed by 7 bases and 2 bases, with 6 bases remaining between them. CDR3 nucleotides: TGTGCCAGCACATCAACCTACGAGCAGTACTTC. This encodes CASTSTYEQYF.

This clone was observed a single time. V gene TRBV7-9 combines with J gene TRBJ2-2; 9 nucleotides line up with TRBD2. Germline assignment: CDR1 SEHNR and CDR2 FQNEAQ (reference sequence). With 5 bases clipped from V and 1 base from J, the junction kept 2 bases outside the gene matches. The CDR3 consists of 15 residues. The CDR3 region is CASSKLAGNTGELFF. The CDR3 DNA reads TGTGCCAGCAGCAAACTAGCGGGGAACACCGGGGAGCTGTTTTTT. Using reference TRBV7-9 and TRBJ2-2 for the parts outside the CDR3, the full variable domain is DTGVSQNPRHKITKRGQNVTFRCDPISEHNRLYWYRQTLGQGPEFLTYFQNEAQLEKSRLLSDRFSAERPKGSFSTLEIQRTEQGDSAMYLCASSKLAGNTGELFFGEGSRLTVL.

CDR3 coding DNA: TGTGCCATCAGTGGACAGGGCCTCAACTATGGCTACACCTTC. Protein sequence: CAISGQGLNYGYTF. The genes are TRBV10-3 and TRBJ1-2; 7 nucleotides agree with TRBD1. The CDR3 runs 14 residues. Germline values: CDR1 ENHRY, CDR2 SYGVKD. The V gene end was trimmed by 4 bases and the J gene end by 2 bases; junction bases not matched to a gene: 4.

The gene calls are TRBV18 and TRBJ1-2, with a tentative D call TRBD1 (6 bases). This CDR3 is built from 19 residues. V shed 1 base and J shed 2 bases, with 23 bases lying between them. Germline CDR1 reads KGHSH; CDR2 reads LQKENI. CDR3 nucleotide sequence: TGTGCCAGCTCACCACTTCTTGCGGACAGAAGAGTCCCCAACTATGGCTACACCTTC. Residues: CASSPLLADRRVPNYGYTF.

J is TRBJ1-2 and V is TRBV28, with a weak D call TRBD1 (5 bases). The CDR3 contains 14 residues. Germline V lookup: CDR1 MDHEN, CDR2 SYDVKM. The V end lost 3 bases, the J end lost 2 bases, and 10 bases lay between the germline ends. DNA for the CDR3: TGTGCCAGCAGTTTTGACGGGACCAACTATGGCTACACCTTC. It yields the protein CASSFDGTNYGYTF.

This chain connects TRBV4-1 to TRBJ2-5; 15 positions agree with TRBD2. The CDR3 is 20 amino acids. CDR1 is MGHRA, CDR2 YSYEKL, per germline. V lost 0 bases and J lost 4; bases outside the gene matches: 12. CDR3 region: CASSQDQNPGLAGGRETQYF. The CDR3 DNA reads as TGCGCCAGCAGCCAAGACCAAAACCCGGGACTAGCGGGAGGAAGAGAGACCCAGTACTTC.

This chain links TRBV5-1 with TRBJ1-1, with 10 bases that match TRBD1. CDR1 is SGHRS, CDR2 YFSETQ, per germline. The CDR3 length is 14 residues. The junction had 3 bases not matched to a gene; V was cut back by 7 bases and J by 0 bases. CDR3 nucleotide sequence: TGCGCCAGCGGGACAGGGGACCTGAACACTGAAGCTTTCTTT. Translated: CASGTGDLNTEAFF.

The CDR3 loop reads CASSLRTRGTQYF. The CDR3 nucleotides are TGCGCCAGCAGCCTCCGTACTAGGGGTACGCAGTATTTT. V and J are TRBV5-1 and TRBJ2-3, with D perhaps matching TRBD1 or TRBD2 (5 bases each). Germline CDR1 reads SGHRS; CDR2 reads YFSETQ. This CDR3 comprises 13 residues. The V end was cut by 4 bases, the J end by 8 bases, with 14 bases between.

V usage is TRBV9 and J usage is TRBJ2-5; 8 nucleotides agree with TRBD2. CDR1 is SGDLS and CDR2 is YYNGEE in the germline V gene. The V gene end was trimmed by 0 bases and the J gene end by 3 bases; junction bases not matched to a gene: 7. The CDR3 contains 16 residues. The chain's CDR3 is CASSVVAGGVEETQYF. The CDR3 nucleotides read TGTGCCAGCAGCGTAGTGGCGGGAGGCGTGGAAGAGACCCAGTACTTC.

The V call is TRBV6-6, the J call TRBJ1-2; no clear D. The CDR3 is made up of 13 amino acids. V was pared by 2 bases and J by 6 bases, with 10 bases between. Germline V CDR1 and CDR2: MNHNY, SVGAGI (reference sequence). DNA of the CDR3: TGTGCCAGCAGTTACGCCAGGCTCAATGGCTACACCTTC. Its protein is CASSYARLNGYTF.

With respect to this clone: Other DNA sequences in the sample encode the same CDR3. The chain employs TRBV5-1 and TRBJ2-7; D is perhaps TRBD1 (7 bases). The CDR3 covers 14 residues. Germline CDR1 is SGHRS and CDR2 is YFSETQ. With 0 bases removed from V and 3 bases from J, the gap between germline ends came to 10 bases. CDR3 sequence (DNA): TGCGCCAGCAGCTTGGTCCAGGGGGGCTACGAGCAGTACTTC. The encoded protein is CASSLVQGGYEQYF. Supplemented by reference TRBV5-1 and TRBJ2-7, the full variable domain reads KAGVTQTPRYLIKTRGQQVTLSCSPISGHRSVSWYQQTPGQGLQFLFEYFSETQRNKGNFPGRFSGRQFSNSRSEMNVSTLELGDSALYLCASSLVQGGYEQYFGPGTRLTVT.

This sequence joins TRBV7-9 and TRBJ1-1; D is possibly TRBD1 (5 bases). The germline V gene has CDR1 SEHNR and CDR2 FQNEAQ (reference sequence). This CDR3 has 12 amino acids. V dropped 8 bases and J dropped 5 bases, with 12 bases sitting between them. CDR3 loop: CASQVEGTEAFF. CDR3 nucleotides: TGTGCCAGCCAAGTCGAGGGGACTGAAGCTTTCTTT.

This chain joins TRBV7-9 and TRBJ2-1, with D maybe TRBD2 (5 bases). Trimming stripped 8 bases from V and 2 bases from J, with 10 bases between. This CDR3 has 13 residues. Germline loops: CDR1 SEHNR, CDR2 FQNEAQ (reference sequence). The CDR3 DNA reads TGTGCCAGCCCAAGCGGAACCTACAATGAGCAGTTCTTC. It codes for CASPSGTYNEQFF.

The J gene is TRBJ2-7, the V gene TRBV28; tentative D call: TRBD1 (5 bases). Germline V gene sequence: CDR1 MDHEN, CDR2 SYDVKM. V gave up 4 bases and J gave up 9 bases, with 19 bases separating them. The CDR3 is made up of 14 amino acids. The CDR3 is CASSYRGRADGQYF. CDR3 nucleotide sequence: TGTGCCAGCAGTTACCGTGGCAGGGCGGACGGGCAGTACTTC.

The rearrangement uses TRBV27 and TRBJ1-2, with D unresolved. This CDR3 has 12 amino acids. Trimming pared 4 bases from V and 13 bases from J, leaving 16 bases between. Germline V gene sequence: CDR1 MNHEY, CDR2 SMNVEV (reference sequence). CDR3 protein: CASSSPGRIPTF. The CDR3 nucleotides are TGTGCCAGCAGTTCCCCAGGACGGATCCCCACCTTC.

The V and J genes are TRBV7-2 and TRBJ2-7; 9 nucleotides agree with TRBD2. The trim removed 5 bases at V and 4 bases at J, leaving 3 bases unmatched. The CDR3 is made up of 13 amino acids. Looked up from germline, CDR1 is SGHTA and CDR2 is FQGNSA. The CDR3 here is CASSLTSGYEQYF. Written as DNA, the CDR3 is TGTGCCAGCAGCCTAACTAGCGGGTACGAGCAGTACTTC.

This clone was seen a single time. The chain couples TRBV10-2 to TRBJ1-1, with D hard to call. V lost 3 bases to trimming and J lost 7 bases, with 6 bases between them. Looked up from germline, CDR1 is WSHSY and CDR2 is SAAADI. The CDR3 is 11 residues long. CDR3: CASSDSYEAFF. The CDR3 DNA reads TGCGCCAGCAGTGATAGCTATGAAGCTTTCTTT.

The chain couples TRBV6-6 to TRBJ2-1; D is undetermined. The germline V and J ends were trimmed by 2 bases and 0 bases, with 2 bases remaining between them. Looked up from germline, CDR1 is MNHNY and CDR2 is SVGAGI (reference sequence). CDR3 length: 13 residues. Here the CDR3 reads CASSYSSYNEQFF. Here the CDR3 DNA reads TGTGCCAGCAGTTACAGCTCCTACAATGAGCAGTTCTTC.

The V call is TRBV10-2, the J call TRBJ2-7; no clear D gene. The CDR3 runs to 12 residues. Trimming stripped 4 bases from V and 5 bases from J, with 9 bases between. Looked up from germline, CDR1 is WSHSY and CDR2 is SAAADI. The CDR3 coding sequence is TGCGCCAGCAGTGTGGCTACTAACGAGCAGTACTTC. Its protein product is CASSVATNEQYF.

This chain joins TRBV6-5 and TRBJ1-2; 7 bases line up with TRBD1. The V and J ends lost 5 bases and 3 bases, in that order; junction bases with no gene match: 6. The CDR3 loop spans 14 amino acids. Germline V CDR1 and CDR2: MNHEY, SVGAGI. CDR3 DNA sequence: TGTGCCAGCAGTGAGACAGGGATGCACTATGGCTACACCTTC. Translating it yields CASSETGMHYGYTF.

V is TRBV9 and J is TRBJ2-3; 15 bases align to TRBD2. Germline V gives CDR1 SGDLS, CDR2 YYNGEE. The V and J ends lost 2 bases and 4 bases, in that order; junction bases with no gene match: 8. The CDR3 length is 18 residues. The CDR3 region has the DNA TGTGCCAGCAGCGTCGGGACTAGCGGGAGGTCGCAGTCAGATACGCAGTATTTT. It yields the protein CASSVGTSGRSQSDTQYF.

This clone appeared a few times. The chain employs TRBV28 and TRBJ1-4; 9 bases align to TRBD1. Germline V gene lookup returns CDR1 MDHEN and CDR2 SYDVKM. CDR3 length: 16 amino acids. With 0 bases clipped from V and 5 bases from J, the junction kept 4 bases outside the gene matches. The CDR3 here is CASSLWGQGGNEKLFF. The CDR3 region has the DNA TGTGCCAGCAGTTTATGGGGACAGGGAGGCAATGAAAAACTGTTTTTT.

This chain joins TRBV9 and TRBJ1-2, with a possible D match to TRBD1 (6 bases). The CDR3 has 14 amino acids. From germline, CDR1 is SGDLS and CDR2 YYNGEE. Trimming took 4 bases from V and 1 from J, leaving 11 bases between them. The CDR3 region is CASSPTGNNYGYTF. For the CDR3, the DNA is TGTGCCAGCAGCCCTACAGGGAATAACTATGGCTACACCTTC.

The chain joins TRBV9 to TRBJ2-7; tentatively, D is TRBD2 (5 bases). Germline V gene sequence: CDR1 SGDLS, CDR2 YYNGEE. The CDR3 is 14 amino acids. V lost 0 bases and J 3 bases, leaving 10 bases between the germline ends. The CDR3 loop is CASSVDGGIYEQYF. The CDR3, as DNA: TGTGCCAGCAGCGTAGATGGAGGAATCTACGAGCAGTACTTC. The full variable domain, its missing parts supplied by reference TRBV9 and TRBJ2-7, is DSGVTQTPKHLITATGQRVTLRCSPRSGDLSVYWYQQSLDQGLQFLIQYYNGEERAKGNILERFSAQQFPDLHSELNLSSLELGDSALYFCASSVDGGIYEQYFGPGTRLTVT.

This clone was counted once. CDR3 nucleotide sequence: TGTGCCAGTAGTATAGGCCTCGGGGATACGCAGTATTTT. As protein: CASSIGLGDTQYF. J is TRBJ2-3 and V is TRBV19; D is uncertain. Germline V gives CDR1 LNHDA, CDR2 SQIVND (reference sequence). The length of the CDR3 is 13 residues. The ends were cut back, 1 base at V and 6 bases at J, with 8 bases in the middle.

This clone was seen just once. The chain joins TRBV6-5 to TRBJ1-1, with TRBD1 matching 7 bases. The length of the CDR3 is 12 residues. Per the germline V gene, CDR1 is MNHEY and CDR2 is SVGAGI. V gave up 5 bases and J gave up 5 bases; unmatched junction bases: 2. CDR3 sequence (DNA): TGTGCCAGCAGTGTCAGGGGGACTGAAGCTTTCTTT. It is translated as CASSVRGTEAFF.